A selection of T cell receptor beta chains follows, all from one sample in a study of blood T cells in healthy people across ages. From the 5' RACE reads, TCRdb called clonotypes with MiXCR, one entry per CDR3 protein. Of around 1,500,000 distinct CDR3 sequences detected, roughly 30% appear once; the ten largest clones hold 7% to 9%. Input material: blood. The receptors derive from a woman under 40 in good health. Each CDR3 is given with its conserved first and last residue. D genes are given only for firm matches. Expanded clones get a size class; other rows say once, few or many, or leave the size out.

V gene: TRBV11-2
D gene: .
clone size: .
J gene: TRBJ2-1
CDR3 DNA: .
CDR3 protein: CASSFYICSAPSGLGDYNEQFF

V gene: TRBV3-1
D gene: .
clone size: .
J gene: TRBJ2-7
CDR3 DNA: TGTGCCAGCAGCCAAGACGGCTCCCGTGAGCAGTACTTC
CDR3 protein: CASSQDGSREQYF

V gene: TRBV27
D gene: TRBD1
clone size: few
J gene: TRBJ1-6
CDR3 DNA: TGTGCCAGCAGCCCTGGACAGGGGGGATATTCACCCCTCCACTTT
CDR3 protein: CASSPGQGGYSPLHF

V gene: TRBV14
D gene: .
clone size: .
J gene: TRBJ2-3
CDR3 DNA: TGTGCCAGCAGCCAAGAAATCGACTCTGCAGATACGCAGTATTTT
CDR3 protein: CASSQEIDSADTQYF

V gene: TRBV27
D gene: .
clone size: .
J gene: TRBJ1-1
CDR3 DNA: TGTGCCAGCAGTCTCCAGGCCCAGGGAACTGAAGCTTTCTTT
CDR3 protein: CASSLQAQGTEAFF

V gene: TRBV29-1
D gene: .
clone size: few
J gene: TRBJ2-1
CDR3 DNA: TGCAGCGTTCAGGTTCACTCCTACAATGAGCAGTTCTTC
CDR3 protein: CSVQVHSYNEQFF

V gene: TRBV20-1
D gene: .
clone size: few
J gene: TRBJ2-3
CDR3 DNA: TGCAGTGGGTATACAGTTAATACGCAGTATTTT
CDR3 protein: CSGYTVNTQYF

V gene: TRBV29-1
D gene: .
clone size: .
J gene: TRBJ2-1
CDR3 DNA: TGCAGCGTTACAACAGGGAACCCCTACAATGAGCAGTTCTTC
CDR3 protein: CSVTTGNPYNEQFF

V gene: TRBV7-9
D gene: TRBD1
clone size: few
J gene: TRBJ1-6
CDR3 DNA: TGTGCCAGCAGCTTGACAGGGGGCCTTTCACCCCTCCACTTT
CDR3 protein: CASSLTGGLSPLHF

V gene: TRBV5-1
D gene: .
clone size: many
J gene: TRBJ2-1
CDR3 DNA: TGCGCCAGCAGTAGGGGGAAGGATCGGAATGAGCAGTTCTTC
CDR3 protein: CASSRGKDRNEQFF

V gene: TRBV29-1
D gene: .
clone size: .
J gene: TRBJ2-3
CDR3 DNA: TGCAGCGTTGAAATGGAAATCACAGATACGCAGTATTTT
CDR3 protein: CSVEMEITDTQYF

V gene: TRBV20-1
D gene: TRBD1
clone size: .
J gene: TRBJ1-2
CDR3 DNA: TGCAGTGCTAGTCCCCGGACAGGGGGAAACTATGGCTACACCTTC
CDR3 protein: CSASPRTGGNYGYTF

V gene: TRBV9
D gene: TRBD1
clone size: few
J gene: TRBJ2-7
CDR3 DNA: TGTGCCAGCAGCCCTACTCCTGACAGGGCCTACGAGCAGTACTTC
CDR3 protein: CASSPTPDRAYEQYF

V gene: TRBV18
D gene: .
clone size: .
J gene: TRBJ2-7
CDR3 DNA: TGTGCCAGCTCACCCGAGGCAGCCTACGAGCAGTACTTC
CDR3 protein: CASSPEAAYEQYF

V gene: TRBV2
D gene: .
clone size: .
J gene: TRBJ1-4
CDR3 DNA: TGTGTCACCTCGACTCCGGGAGGCGAAAAACTGTTTTTT
CDR3 protein: CVTSTPGGEKLFF

V gene: TRBV6-5
D gene: .
clone size: few
J gene: TRBJ2-6
CDR3 DNA: TGTGCCAGCAGTTGCGGAGTGGGGGGGGCCAACGTCCTGACTTTC
CDR3 protein: CASSCGVGGANVLTF

V gene: TRBV3-1
D gene: .
clone size: many
J gene: TRBJ2-6
CDR3 DNA: TGTGCCAGCAGCCAACCGAGGGGTGGTTGGTCTGGGGCCAACGTCCTGACTTTC
CDR3 protein: CASSQPRGGWSGANVLTF

V gene: TRBV2
D gene: .
clone size: few
J gene: TRBJ2-7
CDR3 DNA: TGTGCCAGCAGGGCCCGGACAATTTACGAGCAGTACTTC
CDR3 protein: CASRARTIYEQYF

V gene: TRBV5-1
D gene: TRBD1
clone size: few
J gene: TRBJ1-4
CDR3 DNA: TGCGCCAGCAGCTTGACAGGGGAGCCGACTAATGAAAAACTGTTTTTT
CDR3 protein: CASSLTGEPTNEKLFF

V gene: TRBV7-9
D gene: TRBD2
clone size: .
J gene: TRBJ2-3
CDR3 DNA: TGTGCCAGCAGCTTAGCGCTCCCCAGCGGGGAGTTTATGTGGCAGTATTTT
CDR3 protein: CASSLALPSGEFMWQYF

V gene: TRBV20-1
D gene: .
clone size: many
J gene: TRBJ2-4
CDR3 DNA: TGCAGTGCTAGAGATCAAACGGGACTAGCCAAAAACATTCAGTACTTC
CDR3 protein: CSARDQTGLAKNIQYF

V gene: TRBV12-3/TRBV12-4
D gene: TRBD1
clone size: many
J gene: TRBJ2-1
CDR3 DNA: TGCGCCAGCAGCTGGGACAGGGATGAGCAGTTCTTC
CDR3 protein: CASSWDRDEQFF

V gene: TRBV5-5
D gene: .
clone size: .
J gene: TRBJ1-1
CDR3 DNA: TGTGCCAGCAGCTTTAGCATCACTGAAGCTTTCTTT
CDR3 protein: CASSFSITEAFF

V gene: TRBV20-1
D gene: .
clone size: few
J gene: TRBJ2-7
CDR3 DNA: TGCAGTGCCACAAGGGTCGGCGACTACGAGCAGTACTTC
CDR3 protein: CSATRVGDYEQYF

V gene: TRBV29-1
D gene: TRBD2
clone size: .
J gene: TRBJ2-1
CDR3 DNA: TGCAGCGCCCGGGAGGACTCAGCGAACTACAATGAGCAGTTCTTC
CDR3 protein: CSAREDSANYNEQFF

V gene: TRBV7-3
D gene: TRBD1
clone size: few
J gene: TRBJ1-6
CDR3 DNA: TGTGCCAGCAGCTTATACGGGACAGCAAATTCACCCCTCCACTTT
CDR3 protein: CASSLYGTANSPLHF

V gene: TRBV12-3/TRBV12-4
D gene: .
clone size: .
J gene: TRBJ2-3
CDR3 DNA: TGTGCCAGCAGTTTTCGGGGGGCTAGCGCAGATACGGAATATTTT
CDR3 protein: CASSFRGASADTEYF

V gene: TRBV15
D gene: .
clone size: few
J gene: TRBJ1-2
CDR3 DNA: TGTGCCACCAGCAGACTACCAGGGGACGGCTACACCTTC
CDR3 protein: CATSRLPGDGYTF

V gene: TRBV18
D gene: TRBD2
clone size: .
J gene: TRBJ2-1
CDR3 DNA: TGTGCCAGCTCGAAAAGCGGGAGTCACAATGAGCAGTTCTTC
CDR3 protein: CASSKSGSHNEQFF

V gene: TRBV5-1
D gene: .
clone size: .
J gene: TRBJ1-1
CDR3 DNA: TGCGCCAGCAGCCCATTCCTAGACAGACCGAACACTGAAGCTTTCTTT
CDR3 protein: CASSPFLDRPNTEAFF

V gene: TRBV12-3/TRBV12-4
D gene: TRBD2
clone size: .
J gene: TRBJ2-7
CDR3 DNA: TGTGCCAGCAGCAGGACTAGGCATGAGCAGTACTTC
CDR3 protein: CASSRTRHEQYF

V gene: TRBV20-1
D gene: TRBD1
clone size: .
J gene: TRBJ2-1
CDR3 DNA: TGCAGTGCTAGCGACGGACAGGGACCCTACAATGAGCAGTTCTTC
CDR3 protein: CSASDGQGPYNEQFF

V gene: TRBV20-1
D gene: .
clone size: .
J gene: TRBJ1-1
CDR3 DNA: TGCAGTGCCCCTATCCCCCAGGGGAACACTGAAGCTTTCTTT
CDR3 protein: CSAPIPQGNTEAFF

V gene: TRBV3-1
D gene: TRBD1
clone size: few
J gene: TRBJ2-1
CDR3 DNA: TGTGCCAGCAGCCAGAGCTCCGGGACAGGGAAGTTCTTC
CDR3 protein: CASSQSSGTGKFF

V gene: TRBV29-1
D gene: .
clone size: .
J gene: TRBJ1-4
CDR3 DNA: TGCAGCGTCGGGGGGGTAGAAAAAGTAGGAAGTGAAAAACTGTTTTTT
CDR3 protein: CSVGGVEKVGSEKLFF

V gene: TRBV27
D gene: TRBD2
clone size: .
J gene: TRBJ2-1
CDR3 DNA: TGTGCCAGCAGCCCGCTTGAGCGGGAGAGTGAGCAGTTCTTC
CDR3 protein: CASSPLERESEQFF

V gene: TRBV29-1
D gene: .
clone size: many
J gene: TRBJ2-7
CDR3 DNA: TGCAGCGTCCCGGGACACCAGCCCCCCTACGAGCAGTACTTC
CDR3 protein: CSVPGHQPPYEQYF

V gene: TRBV20-1
D gene: .
clone size: .
J gene: TRBJ2-1
CDR3 DNA: TGCAGTGCCTCGCTAGAGAATGACGCGCATGAGCAGTTCTTC
CDR3 protein: CSASLENDAHEQFF

V gene: TRBV5-1
D gene: .
clone size: many
J gene: TRBJ2-7
CDR3 DNA: TGCGCCAGCAGTTACTACCCGGGGCCCTACGAGCAGTACTTC
CDR3 protein: CASSYYPGPYEQYF

V gene: TRBV2
D gene: .
clone size: .
J gene: TRBJ1-1
CDR3 DNA: TGTGCCAGCAGTACCCAACAGGGAAACACTGAAGCTTTCTTT
CDR3 protein: CASSTQQGNTEAFF

V gene: TRBV10-2
D gene: .
clone size: once
J gene: TRBJ1-2
CDR3 DNA: TGCGCCAGCATTCAGAGGGGACAACGGGGATCTGGCTACACCTTC
CDR3 protein: CASIQRGQRGSGYTF

V gene: TRBV3-1
D gene: .
clone size: .
J gene: TRBJ1-2
CDR3 DNA: TGTGCCAGCAGCCAAGATGGGGGCCTTCTTATGAGTGACTATGGCTACACCTTC
CDR3 protein: CASSQDGGLLMSDYGYTF

V gene: TRBV6-6
D gene: .
clone size: .
J gene: TRBJ1-6
CDR3 DNA: TGTGCCAGCAGTCCTGCAGGAGATACACCCCTCCACTTT
CDR3 protein: CASSPAGDTPLHF

V gene: TRBV20-1
D gene: TRBD1
clone size: once
J gene: TRBJ1-1
CDR3 DNA: TGCAGTGCCCCGGACAGGAGGAACACTGAAGCTTTCTTT
CDR3 protein: CSAPDRRNTEAFF

V gene: TRBV21-1
D gene: .
clone size: few
J gene: TRBJ1-2
CDR3 DNA: TGTGCCAGCAGCAAAGTCGTGCCAGGCCACTATGGCTACACCTTC
CDR3 protein: CASSKVVPGHYGYTF

V gene: TRBV3-1
D gene: TRBD2
clone size: once
J gene: TRBJ2-3
CDR3 DNA: TGTGCCAGCAGCCAAGAGTTAAGCGGGAGTTGGACAGATACGCAGTATTTT
CDR3 protein: CASSQELSGSWTDTQYF

V gene: TRBV27
D gene: .
clone size: .
J gene: TRBJ1-1
CDR3 DNA: TGTGCCAGCAGAACCCCCAGGGGCGATAACACTGAAGCTTTCTTT
CDR3 protein: CASRTPRGDNTEAFF

V gene: TRBV14
D gene: .
clone size: .
J gene: TRBJ1-2
CDR3 DNA: TGTGCCAGCAGCCTCAGCGGGCCGCGACAGGGCTACACCTTC
CDR3 protein: CASSLSGPRQGYTF

V gene: TRBV12-5
D gene: TRBD1
clone size: once
J gene: TRBJ2-7
CDR3 DNA: TGTGCTAGTGGTCTAGACGCCGGGACAGGGGGCTGGAGTGAGCAGTACTTC
CDR3 protein: CASGLDAGTGGWSEQYF

V gene: TRBV18
D gene: .
clone size: .
J gene: TRBJ2-5
CDR3 DNA: TGTGCCAGCTCACCACCAAGTGGGTCGGAGACCCAGTACTTC
CDR3 protein: CASSPPSGSETQYF

V gene: TRBV10-2
D gene: TRBD2
clone size: .
J gene: TRBJ2-7
CDR3 DNA: TGCGCCAGCGGCAGGGACTACGCCTACGAGCAGTACTTC
CDR3 protein: CASGRDYAYEQYF

V gene: TRBV12-5
D gene: .
clone size: many
J gene: TRBJ2-2
CDR3 DNA: TGTGCTAGCGGGGGCAACACCGGGGAGCTGTTTTTT
CDR3 protein: CASGGNTGELFF